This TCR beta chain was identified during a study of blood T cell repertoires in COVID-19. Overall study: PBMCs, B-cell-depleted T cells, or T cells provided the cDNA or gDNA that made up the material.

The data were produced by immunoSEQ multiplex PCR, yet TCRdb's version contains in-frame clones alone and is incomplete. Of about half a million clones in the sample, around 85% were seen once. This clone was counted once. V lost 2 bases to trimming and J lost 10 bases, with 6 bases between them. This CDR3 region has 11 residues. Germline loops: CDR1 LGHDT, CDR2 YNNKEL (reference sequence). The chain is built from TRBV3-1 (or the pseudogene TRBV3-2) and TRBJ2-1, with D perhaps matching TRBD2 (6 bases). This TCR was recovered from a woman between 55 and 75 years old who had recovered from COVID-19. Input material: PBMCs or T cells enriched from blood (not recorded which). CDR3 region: CASSQRGEQFF. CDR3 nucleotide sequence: TGTGCCAGCAGCCAACGGGGGGAGCAGTTCTTC.